Described below is a single TCR beta chain sequence and its context. A junction boundary mismatches the germline segment, possibly from a read error. Together with a sample-barcoded 5' primer, a J-beta primer mix was included in a second PCR lasting roughly 6 to 12 cycles. Each CDR3 protein is one row after TCRdb ran MiXCR on the 5' RACE reads. The table includes around 1.7 million distinct CDR3 sequences, approximately 30% detected once. The sample comes from a study of blood T cells in healthy people across ages. CDR1 and CDR2 (germline): MNHEY, SMNVEV (reference sequence). The CDR3 loop spans 17 amino acids.

The sample comprised blood. The TCR was taken from a woman under 40 in good health. The rearrangement joins TRBV27 to TRBJ2-1; D is perhaps TRBD1 (6 bases). The CDR3 coding sequence is TGTGCCAGCAGCAAATTCCTTGCGACAGTGAGGGACAATGGGCAGTTCTTC. Translated: CASSKFLATVRDNGQFF.